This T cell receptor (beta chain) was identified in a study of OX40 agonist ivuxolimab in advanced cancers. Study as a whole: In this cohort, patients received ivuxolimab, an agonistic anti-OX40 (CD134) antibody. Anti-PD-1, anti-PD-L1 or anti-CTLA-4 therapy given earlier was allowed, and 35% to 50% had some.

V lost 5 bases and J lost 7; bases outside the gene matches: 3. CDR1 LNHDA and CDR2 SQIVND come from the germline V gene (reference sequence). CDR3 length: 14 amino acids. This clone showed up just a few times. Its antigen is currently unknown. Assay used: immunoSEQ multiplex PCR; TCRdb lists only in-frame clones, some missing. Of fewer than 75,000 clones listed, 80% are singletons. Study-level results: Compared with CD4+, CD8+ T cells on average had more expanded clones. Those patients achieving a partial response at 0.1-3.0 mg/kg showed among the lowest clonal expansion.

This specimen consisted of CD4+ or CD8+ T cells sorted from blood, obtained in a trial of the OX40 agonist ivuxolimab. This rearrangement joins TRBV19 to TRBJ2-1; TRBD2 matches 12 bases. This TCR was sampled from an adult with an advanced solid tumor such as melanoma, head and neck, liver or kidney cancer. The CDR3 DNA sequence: TGTGCCAGTAGTCCGGGACTAGCGGGTAATGAGCAGTTCTTC. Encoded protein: CASSPGLAGNEQFF. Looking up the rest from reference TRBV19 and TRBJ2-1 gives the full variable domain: DGGITQSPKYLFRKEGQNVTLSCEQNLNHDAMYWYRQDPGQGLRLIYYSQIVNDFQKGDIAEGYSVSREKKESFPLTVTSAQKNPTAFYLCASSPGLAGNEQFFGPGTRLTVL.